These 26 T cell receptor beta chains originate from one sample sequenced in a study of blood T cells in healthy people across ages. Through a sample-barcoded 5' primer and a J-beta primer mix, a second PCR was run for about 6 to 11 cycles. TCRdb re-derived calls from the 5' RACE reads in MiXCR, one entry per CDR3 protein. Found here are 1.5 million to 2 million distinct CDR3 sequences, 28% of them singletons; the top ten hold less than 9.5%. Sequencing was performed on blood. The source of these receptors is a woman in her twenties or thirties in good health.

This clonotype has only a few counts. The chain recombines TRBV19 with TRBJ2-7, with D perhaps TRBD1 (6 bases). V dropped 4 bases and J dropped 2 bases, with 18 bases sitting between them. This CDR3 spans 16 amino acids. Germline CDR1 and CDR2: LNHDA and SQIVND (reference sequence). The CDR3 here is CASSSTGQRYTYEQYF. CDR3 DNA: TGTGCCAGTAGTAGTACAGGACAGCGCTATACCTACGAGCAGTACTTC.

In its sample, this clonotype was seen a few times. The chain recombines TRBV2 with TRBJ2-3; maybe TRBD2 (6 bases). CDR3 length: 15 amino acids. V was shortened by 6 bases and J by 3 bases, with 16 bases between the two germline ends. The germline V gene has CDR1 SNHLY and CDR2 FYNNEI. CDR3: CASSGDSLQTDTQYF. CDR3 bases: TGTGCCAGCAGCGGGGACTCTTTGCAGACAGATACGCAGTATTTT.

To note about this clonotype: At one end, the junction sequence differs from germline, possibly due to a read error. The chain joins TRBV2 to TRBJ2-1; D is perhaps TRBD1 (7 bases). The CDR3 is 14 residues long. Germline CDR1 SNHLY, CDR2 FYNNEI. CDR3 region: CVSRGVTGSNEQFF. DNA of the CDR3: TGTGTCAGCAGGGGGGTGACAGGGTCGAATGAGCAGTTCTTC.

This clonotype was seen many times. V usage is TRBV29-1 and J usage is TRBJ2-1; possible D gene TRBD1, 5 bases. CDR3 size: 13 residues. Germline CDR1 SQVTM, CDR2 ANQGSEA. Trimming took 0 bases from V and 8 from J, leaving 11 bases between them. Here the CDR3 reads CSVEDQQDDEQFF. In nucleotides, the CDR3 is TGCAGCGTTGAAGATCAACAGGACGATGAGCAGTTCTTC.

At least ten counts were recorded for this clonotype. This sequence joins TRBV5-1 and TRBJ2-1, with D perhaps assigned TRBD1 or TRBD2 (5 bases each). The V and J ends lost 7 bases and 10 bases respectively, with 12 bases between them. Germline lookup yields CDR1 SGHRS and CDR2 YFSETQ. CDR3 length: 11 residues. The CDR3 reads CASSERGEQFF. The CDR3 DNA follows: TGCGCCAGCTCTGAGAGGGGCGAGCAGTTCTTC.

The chain carries TRBV7-2 and TRBJ1-5, with a possible D match to TRBD1 (5 bases). The CDR3 runs to 14 residues. Germline assignment: CDR1 SGHTA and CDR2 FQGNSA. Trimming pared 5 bases from V and 5 bases from J, leaving 13 bases between. DNA for the CDR3: TGTGCCAGCAGCCCAATGGGGGAACATCAGCCCCAGCATTTT. Translated: CASSPMGEHQPQHF.

The genes are TRBV5-6 and TRBJ2-4; possibly TRBD1 or TRBD2 for D (5 bases each). The V and J ends lost 2 bases and 13 bases respectively, with 19 bases between them. The germline gives CDR1 SGHDT, CDR2 YYEEEE. This CDR3 contains 14 residues. CDR3 coding DNA: TGTGCCAGCAGCTTAGCCGACAGCCTGCGCGGGCAGTACTTC. It specifies CASSLADSLRGQYF.

The rearrangement uses TRBV27 and TRBJ1-1; D is unclear. This CDR3 region has 14 residues. Between the trimmed V and J ends, which lost 5 bases and 5 bases, there was a span of 15 bases. Germline assignment: CDR1 MNHEY and CDR2 SMNVEV (reference sequence). The CDR3 here is CASSQSQLLTEAFF. The CDR3 DNA is TGTGCCAGCAGTCAATCACAGCTACTGACTGAAGCTTTCTTT.

This clonotype was counted between two and nine times. V usage is TRBV6-2 or TRBV6-3 and J usage is TRBJ2-1; TRBD2 aligns across 9 bases. V dropped 7 bases and J dropped 4; count of bases not matched to a gene: 8. The CDR3 is made up of 15 amino acids. In germline, CDR1 is MNHEY, CDR2 SVGEGT. The CDR3 region is CASTYTSGLYNEQFF. DNA for the CDR3: TGTGCCAGCACCTACACTAGCGGGCTGTACAATGAGCAGTTCTTC.

This clonotype was recorded a few times. The gene calls are TRBV7-2 and TRBJ2-1, with D maybe TRBD1 (5 bases). CDR1 and CDR2 (germline): SGHTA, FQGNSA. This CDR3 has 16 residues. The V gene lost 1 base and the J gene lost 0 bases, with 10 bases spanning the gap. The CDR3 loop is CASSLVVDSSYNEQFF. The CDR3 DNA is TGTGCCAGCAGCTTAGTGGTTGACAGCTCCTACAATGAGCAGTTCTTC. Variable domain in full (rest from reference TRBV7-2 and TRBJ2-1): GAGVSQSPSNKVTEKGKDVELRCDPISGHTALYWYRQSLGQGLEFLIYFQGNSAPDKSGLPSDRFSAERTGGSVSTLTIQRTQQEDSAVYLCASSLVVDSSYNEQFFGPGTRLTVL.

This chain uses TRBV7-9 with TRBJ2-3, with D perhaps TRBD1 or TRBD2 (5 bases each). Per germline, CDR1 SEHNR and CDR2 FQNEAQ (reference sequence). The CDR3 runs 13 residues. Trimming shortened V by 8 bases and J by 10 bases, and 19 bases separated the two germline ends. The CDR3 sequence is CASGYVAEGPQYF. The DNA for the CDR3 is TGTGCCAGCGGCTACGTCGCAGAGGGGCCGCAGTATTTT.

This rearrangement joins TRBV21-1 to TRBJ2-3; the table's TRBD1 call for D was not verified on the DNA. TRBV21-1 is recorded as a pseudogene. The CDR3 loop spans 15 amino acids. This CDR3 is CASSNLAGGSNTQYF. The CDR3 region has the DNA TGTGCCAGCAGCAATTTGGCAGGGGGCTCAAATACGCAGTATTTT.

The sample holds a few counts of this clonotype. A much bigger clone sits one base away, suggesting this may be a read error. The gene calls are TRBV30 and TRBJ1-2; no firm D call. Germline V gene lookup returns CDR1 GTSNPN and CDR2 SVGIG (reference sequence). CDR3 length equals 10 residues. CDR3 loop: CASSNCGYTF. In nucleotides, the CDR3 is TGTGCCTCCTCTAACTGTGGCTACACCTTC.

Worth noting for this clonotype: A much larger clone sits a single nucleotide away, making a read error possible. V and J are TRBV29-1 and TRBJ2-1; TRBD1 is a possible D gene (6 bases). Germline V gene lookup returns CDR1 SQVTM and CDR2 ANQGSEA. The CDR3 contains 14 residues. The CDR3 spells CNAIAGDFYNEQFF. CDR3 sequence (DNA): TGCAACGCTATTGCAGGGGATTTTTACAATGAGCAGTTCTTC.

V is TRBV19 and J is TRBJ2-6, with TRBD1 as a possible D gene (6 bases). V shed 3 bases and J shed 4 bases, with 10 bases lying between them. The CDR3 is made up of 15 amino acids. Per the germline V gene, CDR1 is LNHDA and CDR2 is SQIVND (reference sequence). This CDR3 is CASSMGALGANVLTF. The DNA for the CDR3 is TGTGCCAGTAGTATGGGGGCACTGGGGGCCAACGTCCTGACTTTC.

This clonotype was seen more than once but under ten times. The V gene is TRBV7-2, the J gene TRBJ1-1; perhaps TRBD1 as D (5 bases). Per germline, CDR1 SGHTA and CDR2 FQGNSA. There are 14 residues in the CDR3. Trimming pared 1 base from V and 3 bases from J, leaving 9 bases between. CDR3 in amino acids: CASSLGQWDTEAFF. The CDR3 DNA reads TGTGCCAGCAGCTTAGGACAGTGGGACACTGAAGCTTTCTTT.

The rearrangement uses TRBV27 and TRBJ2-3; maybe TRBD1 (5 bases). The V end lost 3 bases, the J end lost 2 bases, and 12 bases lay between the germline ends. CDR1 is MNHEY, CDR2 SMNVEV, per germline (reference sequence). CDR3 length: 15 residues. As DNA, the CDR3 is TGTGCCAGCAGTTTGGGGCAGGGATACACAGATACGCAGTATTTT. It codes for CASSLGQGYTDTQYF.

The chain employs TRBV6-5 and TRBJ2-7, with a tentative D call TRBD2 (7 bases). The V end lost 11 bases, the J end lost 9 bases, and 17 bases lay between the germline ends. Germline-derived CDR1 and CDR2 are MNHEY and SVGAGI. This CDR3 contains 11 residues. The CDR3 nucleotides read TGTGCCGCCTCTGGAGGGGGGGGGCAGTACTTC. Translation gives CAASGGGGQYF.

The V call is TRBV11-2, the J call TRBJ2-1; 8 bases line up with TRBD2. J lost 9 bases, V lost 3 bases, and 7 bases had no gene match. Germline V lookup: CDR1 SGHAT, CDR2 FQNNGV. The CDR3 runs 14 residues. CDR3 protein: CASSFTSGDSEQFF. In nucleotides, the CDR3 is TGTGCCAGCAGCTTCACTAGCGGAGACAGTGAGCAGTTCTTC. The variable domain in full, completed from reference TRBV11-2 and TRBJ2-1, reads EAGVAQSPRYKIIEKRQSVAFWCNPISGHATLYWYQQILGQGPKLLIQFQNNGVVDDSQLPKDRFSAERLKGVDSTLKIQPAKLEDSAVYLCASSFTSGDSEQFFGPGTRLTVL.

The gene calls are TRBV6-2 or TRBV6-3 and TRBJ2-3; D perhaps matches TRBD2 (6 bases). This CDR3 is built from 15 residues. Germline V lookup: CDR1 MNHEY, CDR2 SVGEGT. Trimming took off 2 bases at V and 2 bases at J, with 11 bases between the two ends. CDR3 region: CASSYGGDYTDTQYF. In DNA, the CDR3 is TGTGCCAGCAGTTACGGCGGGGATTACACAGATACGCAGTATTTT.

Here the CDR3 reads CASSPPTAQETQYF. The CDR3 DNA sequence: TGTGCCAGCTCACCACCAACAGCCCAAGAGACCCAGTACTTC. The chain is built from TRBV18 and TRBJ2-5; no reliable D call. This CDR3 has 14 amino acids. Trimming stripped 0 bases from V and 1 base from J, with 6 bases between. Looked up from germline, CDR1 is KGHSH and CDR2 is LQKENI.

The chain joins TRBV7-2 to TRBJ2-1; D is undetermined. There are 13 residues in the CDR3. Germline values: CDR1 SGHTA, CDR2 FQGNSA. Trimming took 2 bases from V and 15 from J, leaving 17 bases between them. The CDR3 is CASSLLNSGVAFF. CDR3 bases: TGTGCCAGCAGCTTACTAAACTCTGGGGTTGCGTTCTTC.

V is TRBV5-5 and J is TRBJ2-7, with D perhaps TRBD1 (6 bases). This CDR3 is built from 15 residues. The germline V and J ends were trimmed by 1 base and 6 bases, with 17 bases remaining between them. Germline CDR1 SGHKS, CDR2 YYEKEE (reference sequence). The CDR3 coding sequence is TGTGCCAGCAGCTTGTTAAATGGCAGGGGCCCCGAGCAGTACTTC. This encodes CASSLLNGRGPEQYF. Supplemented by reference TRBV5-5 and TRBJ2-7, the full variable domain reads DAGVTQSPTHLIKTRGQQVTLRCSPISGHKSVSWYQQVLGQGPQFIFQYYEKEERGRGNFPDRFSARQFPNYSSELNVNALLLGDSALYLCASSLLNGRGPEQYFGPGTRLTVT.

A few counts support this clonotype. The chain links TRBV20-1 to TRBJ1-6; D perhaps matches TRBD1 (5 bases). This CDR3 spans 15 amino acids. Germline assignment: CDR1 DFQATT and CDR2 SNEGSKA (reference sequence). Between the trimmed V and J ends, which lost 2 bases and 9 bases, there was a span of 17 bases. CDR3 protein: CSARQTEGRGSPLHF. CDR3 DNA: TGCAGTGCTAGACAAACCGAGGGGAGGGGTTCACCCCTCCACTTT.

Notes on this clonotype: A junction end diverges from the germline sequence, so it may reflect a read error. The V gene is TRBV5-1, the J gene TRBJ2-3; D is perhaps TRBD2 (5 bases). Germline loops: CDR1 SGHRS, CDR2 YFSETQ. The CDR3 covers 15 residues. This chain's CDR3 is CASSPGRAYTDTRYF. DNA for the CDR3: TGCGCCAGCAGCCCGGGAAGGGCATACACAGATACGCGGTATTTT. Looking up the rest from reference TRBV5-1 and TRBJ2-3 gives the full variable domain: KAGVTQTPRYLIKTRGQQVTLSCSPISGHRSVSWYQQTPGQGLQFLFEYFSETQRNKGNFPGRFSGRQFSNSRSEMNVSTLELGDSALYLCASSPGRAYTDTRYFGPGTRLTVL.

This clonotype was found many times. The gene calls are TRBV7-6 and TRBJ2-1, with 12 bases matching TRBD2. After removal of 5 bases from V and 5 bases from J, the junction contained 13 bases not matched to a gene. CDR3 size: 18 residues. Per the germline V gene, CDR1 is SGHVS and CDR2 is FNYEAQ. The DNA of the CDR3 is TGTGCCAGCAGCCCTAGGAGTGTAAGGACTAGCGGGAACAATGAGCAGTTCTTC. Translation: CASSPRSVRTSGNNEQFF.